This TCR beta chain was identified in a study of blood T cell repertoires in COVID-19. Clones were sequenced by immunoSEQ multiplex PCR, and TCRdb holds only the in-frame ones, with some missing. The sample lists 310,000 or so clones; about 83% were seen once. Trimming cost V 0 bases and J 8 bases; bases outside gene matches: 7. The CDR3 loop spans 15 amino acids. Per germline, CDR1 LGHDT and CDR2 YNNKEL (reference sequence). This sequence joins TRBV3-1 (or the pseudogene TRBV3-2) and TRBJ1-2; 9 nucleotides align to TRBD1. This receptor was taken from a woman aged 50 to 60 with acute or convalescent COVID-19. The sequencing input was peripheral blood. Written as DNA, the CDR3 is TGTGCCAGCAGCCAAGAAGGGACAGGGCGGTACGGCTACACCTTC. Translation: CASSQEGTGRYGYTF.